The rows below give T cell receptor beta chains drawn from one sample of a study of cytomegalovirus exposure and HLA in healthy donors. Sequenced by immunoSEQ multiplex PCR; TCRdb stores in-frame clones only, minus some. The data contain 55,000 to 70,000 clones, approximately 80% of them singletons. The material sequenced was PBMCs. Receptors originate from a man between 18 and 29 years old in good health and CMV-seropositive. Each CDR3 is given without its conserved first and last residue. Fields, in order: CDR3 length, clone size, V gene, J gene, CDR3 protein. The size of a clone is reported for some rows only, either as once, few or many, or as a class for expanded clones.

length: 10; size: .; V: TRBV28; J: TRBJ2-5; CDR3: ASSVRGETQY
length: 11; size: few; V: TRBV11-2; J: TRBJ1-1; CDR3: ASSRQESTEAF
length: 11; size: few; V: TRBV10-1; J: TRBJ2-7; CDR3: ASSDSLAYEQY
length: 12; size: .; V: TRBV7-2; J: TRBJ2-7; CDR3: ASSSDRSSYEQY
length: 11; size: few; V: TRBV6-5; J: TRBJ2-3; CDR3: ASSPNPGDTQY
length: 13; size: .; V: TRBV13; J: TRBJ2-7; CDR3: ASSARGGLSYEQY
length: 11; size: few; V: TRBV5-1; J: TRBJ1-1; CDR3: ASSFEAPTEAF
length: 13; size: .; V: TRBV29-1; J: TRBJ2-1; CDR3: SAFLSGSPYNEQF
length: 11; size: .; V: TRBV19; J: TRBJ1-2; CDR3: ASRTQAPYGYT
length: 11; size: .; V: TRBV30; J: TRBJ2-7; CDR3: AWSVSLAYEQY
length: 14; size: few; V: TRBV5-1; J: TRBJ2-3; CDR3: ASSLDLAGDTNTQY
length: 12; size: .; V: TRBV23-1; J: TRBJ2-7; CDR3: ASAGQGAIYEQY
length: 11; size: once; V: TRBV15; J: TRBJ2-5; CDR3: ATSGNRAETQY
length: 13; size: .; V: TRBV7-9; J: TRBJ2-1; CDR3: ASRLSEYPYNEQF
length: 11; size: .; V: TRBV28; J: TRBJ1-2; CDR3: ASSREGARGYT
length: 12; size: .; V: TRBV7-7; J: TRBJ1-4; CDR3: ASSSGVSNEKLF
length: 12; size: .; V: TRBV6-5; J: TRBJ1-1; CDR3: ASRPRTGYTEAF
length: 10; size: .; V: TRBV4-1; J: TRBJ2-7; CDR3: ASSPDRVEQY
length: 12; size: .; V: TRBV30; J: TRBJ2-1; CDR3: AWTLAGGGGGQF
length: 12; size: .; V: TRBV30; J: TRBJ2-3; CDR3: AWGVGGRTDTQY
length: 11; size: many; V: TRBV28; J: TRBJ1-3; CDR3: ASSPGVGNTIY
length: 9; size: .; V: TRBV30; J: TRBJ2-7; CDR3: AWRRAYEQY
length: 11; size: .; V: TRBV7-3; J: TRBJ2-3; CDR3: ASSPRRGDTQY
length: 12; size: .; V: TRBV6-5; J: TRBJ2-7; CDR3: ASRIRLTTYEQY
length: 12; size: .; V: TRBV4-1; J: TRBJ2-7; CDR3: ASSQHRDSYEQY
length: 11; size: few; V: TRBV18; J: TRBJ2-7; CDR3: ASSSDSTYEQY
length: 13; size: .; V: TRBV29-1; J: TRBJ1-1; CDR3: SGGGQVHMNTEAF
length: 11; size: once; V: TRBV30; J: TRBJ1-5; CDR3: AWSDQGNQPQH
length: 12; size: few; V: TRBV7-9; J: TRBJ1-4; CDR3: ASRGQGGIEKLF
length: 13; size: .; V: TRBV13; J: TRBJ2-3; CDR3: ASSRGGLSTDTQY
length: 13; size: .; V: TRBV13; J: TRBJ1-6; CDR3: ASSYRTDYNSPLH
length: 11; size: .; V: TRBV6-5; J: TRBJ1-5; CDR3: ASRPSRGQPQH
length: 12; size: .; V: TRBV10-2; J: TRBJ1-5; CDR3: ASGRQGAGEPQH
length: 10; size: .; V: TRBV5-1; J: TRBJ2-3; CDR3: ASSLGEDTQY
length: 12; size: once; V: TRBV28; J: TRBJ2-7; CDR3: ASSPPQGRNEQY
length: 12; size: .; V: TRBV30; J: TRBJ1-4; CDR3: AWSVRRVDEKLF
length: 10; size: few; V: TRBV6-5; J: TRBJ2-2; CDR3: AARGLGGELF
length: 12; size: .; V: TRBV30; J: TRBJ1-3; CDR3: AWRWTDSGNTIY
length: 12; size: .; V: TRBV27; J: TRBJ1-6; CDR3: ASSLGQVNSPLH